These 15 T cell receptor beta chains were sequenced from one sample in a study of T cells in Graves' hyperthyroidism and ophthalmopathy (dated by TCRdb to about 2019). The receptor library was made with multiplex PCR. Data came from an Illumina HiSeq 2000. TCR beta CDR3 regions were amplified from RNA transcripts. For the first round of RT-PCR on the TCR CDR3, the HTBI primer set was used together with the Qiagen OneStep RT-PCR kit. Clones were called with MiXCR by TCRdb after fastp trimmed the public reads at Q25, and only in-frame beta chains were retained. Each record represents a unique CDR3 protein, reported with the most common genes and DNA among its rows. For this sample there are fewer than 400,000 distinct CDR3 sequences; roughly 15% appear just once. The ten biggest clones cover approximately 35% of the sample. The sample comprised blood. All receptors come from a man aged 25-40 years with Graves' hyperthyroidism.

This clonotype was seen ten or more times. The chain combines TRBV11-1 with TRBJ2-1, with D perhaps given as TRBD1 or TRBD2 (5 bases each). V lost 5 bases to trimming and J lost 0 bases, with 11 bases between them. The CDR3 has 15 residues. Germline V lookup: CDR1 SGHAT, CDR2 FQDESV (reference sequence). The CDR3 DNA is TGTGCCAGCAGCCCAGGGACGAGCTCCTACAATGAGCAGTTCTTC. The encoded protein is CASSPGTSSYNEQFF.

The V and J genes are TRBV29-1 and TRBJ2-3; tentative D call: TRBD2 (5 bases). Germline V gene data show CDR1 as SQVTM and CDR2 as ANQGSEA. The CDR3 consists of 14 residues. Trimming pared 7 bases from V and 3 bases from J, leaving 17 bases between. The CDR3 spells CSGGLDLGTDTQYF. The CDR3 nucleotides read TGCAGCGGCGGACTGGACCTAGGGACAGATACGCAGTATTTT.

Ten or more counts support this clonotype. The rearrangement joins TRBV29-1 to TRBJ2-5; 7 positions match TRBD2. With 4 bases clipped from V and 4 bases from J, the junction kept 9 bases outside the gene matches. This CDR3 has 14 amino acids. Germline V gene sequence: CDR1 SQVTM, CDR2 ANQGSEA. This CDR3 reads CSVVGAGARETQYF. The CDR3 region has the DNA TGCAGCGTTGTAGGGGCGGGAGCCCGAGAGACCCAGTACTTC.

This clonotype appeared many times. The chain recombines TRBV5-1 with TRBJ1-1; tentative D call: TRBD1 (6 bases). This CDR3 has 15 amino acids. The germline gives CDR1 SGHRS, CDR2 YFSETQ. V shed 0 bases and J shed 5 bases, with 14 bases lying between them. The CDR3 here is CASSLVQGLRTEAFF. As DNA, the CDR3 is TGCGCCAGCAGCTTGGTTCAGGGGCTCAGGACTGAAGCTTTCTTT.

This clonotype was counted a few times. This rearrangement joins TRBV12-3 or TRBV12-4 to TRBJ2-1; 15 nucleotides agree with TRBD2. V lost 6 bases, J lost 1 base, and 7 bases stayed unmatched. CDR3 length: 18 amino acids. CDR3 sequence reads: CASSRTSGRAVSYNEQFF. CDR3 DNA: TGTGCCAGCAGCCGGACTAGCGGGAGGGCCGTTTCCTACAATGAGCAGTTCTTC.

There are a few counts of this clonotype. The J gene is TRBJ2-3, the V gene TRBV5-1; D gene unclear. Germline CDR1 reads SGHRS; CDR2 reads YFSETQ. This CDR3 comprises 13 residues. The ends were cut back, 4 bases at V and 10 bases at J, with 16 bases in the middle. This CDR3 reads CASSRDPRSAQYF. In DNA form, the CDR3 reads TGCGCCAGCAGCCGAGACCCTAGAAGTGCGCAGTATTTT.

This chain connects TRBV28 to TRBJ2-3, with 12 bases that match TRBD2. The ends lost 3 bases at V and 6 bases at J; junction bases unmatched: 10. The CDR3 extends over 17 amino acids. Germline CDR1 is MDHEN and CDR2 is SYDVKM. For the CDR3, the DNA is TGTGCCAGCAGTTTGCGGACTAGCGGGGACCTTGGGGATACGCAGTATTTT. Translation: CASSLRTSGDLGDTQYF.

For this clonotype: Mismatch with germline at one junction end may stem from a read error. The chain combines TRBV20-1 with TRBJ2-5; the match to TRBD2 covers 7 bases. Germline V gives CDR1 DFQATT, CDR2 SNEGSKA (reference sequence). The CDR3 spans 13 residues. CDR3 coding DNA: TGCAGTGCTAGATCTCCCCTCGGGGGGACCCGGTACTTC. Translation: CSARSPLGGTRYF.

This clonotype was observed at least ten times. V and J are TRBV27 and TRBJ2-5, with TRBD1 matching 8 bases. The CDR3 contains 15 residues. V gave up 1 base and J gave up 4 bases; unmatched junction bases: 5. Germline CDR1 reads MNHEY; CDR2 reads SMNVEV (reference sequence). CDR3 DNA sequence: TGTGCCAGCAGTTTATTACCCGGGACAGGAGAGACCCAGTACTTC. Translation gives CASSLLPGTGETQYF.

In this sample, this clonotype turned up a few times. The CDR3 loop reads CASSVVLGNEQFF. The CDR3 nucleotides are TGTGCCAGCAGCGTAGTCCTCGGCAATGAGCAGTTCTTC. V and J are TRBV9 and TRBJ2-1; no clear D gene. Trimming stripped 0 bases from V and 6 bases from J, with 7 bases between. Germline CDR1 is SGDLS and CDR2 is YYNGEE. The CDR3 loop spans 13 amino acids.

This clonotype has ten or more counts. The gene calls are TRBV3-1 and TRBJ1-1; tentative D call: TRBD1 (6 bases). Trimming stripped 5 bases from V and 3 bases from J, with 10 bases between. CDR3 length: 13 residues. The germline gives CDR1 LGHDT, CDR2 YNNKEL (reference sequence). As DNA, the CDR3 is TGTGCCAGCAGCAATACAGGGTACACTGAAGCTTTCTTT. This codes for CASSNTGYTEAFF.

This clonotype has a count of ten or more. This chain connects TRBV12-3 or TRBV12-4 to TRBJ1-3; 7 nucleotides align to TRBD1. V lost 5 bases, J lost 3 bases, and 7 bases stayed unmatched. The CDR3 loop spans 15 amino acids. The chain's CDR3 is CASSPRTGGGNTIYF. DNA for the CDR3: TGTGCCAGCAGTCCACGGACAGGAGGTGGAAACACCATATATTTT.

J is TRBJ2-2 and V is TRBV25-1, with no clear D. This CDR3 region has 11 residues. Germline V gene lookup returns CDR1 MGHDK and CDR2 SYGVNS. Trimming cost V 3 bases and J 7 bases, with 3 bases left between them. The chain's CDR3 is CASSEGGELFF. The CDR3 coding sequence is TGTGCCAGCAGTGAGGGCGGGGAGCTGTTTTTT.

This clonotype has a count of ten or more. This rearrangement joins TRBV20-1 to TRBJ2-5; 12 bases map to TRBD2. This CDR3 is 15 amino acids long. The V and J ends lost 2 bases and 4 bases, in that order; junction bases with no gene match: 5. CDR1 DFQATT and CDR2 SNEGSKA come from the germline V gene (reference sequence). In DNA form, the CDR3 reads TGCAGTGCTAGATCGAGGACTAGCGGGGCAGAGACCCAGTACTTC. The encoded protein is CSARSRTSGAETQYF.

This clonotype came up many times. The chain employs TRBV20-1 and TRBJ2-7; 9 bases line up with TRBD1. Losses at the gene ends were 6 bases for V and 3 bases for J; bases not matched to a gene: 6. CDR3 length: 13 amino acids. Germline V lookup: CDR1 DFQATT, CDR2 SNEGSKA (reference sequence). The CDR3 bases are TGCAGTGCGCAGGAGGGACAGGGCTACGAGCAGTACTTC. This sequence encodes CSAQEGQGYEQYF.